This T cell receptor beta chain was profiled in a study of blood T cells in healthy people across ages. General study findings and limits: Donor CMV status, an unknown factor, possibly confounded changes in expanded clonotypes. More naive CD4+ cells and higher diversity were found in long-lived than in aged donors.

The authors ran a second PCR of 7 to 11 cycles using a sample-barcoded 5' primer and a J-beta primer mix. TCRdb independently ran MiXCR on the 5' RACE reads; one entry per CDR3 protein. The sample has about 970,000 distinct CDR3 sequences; about 51% are singletons. Per germline, CDR1 MDHEN and CDR2 SYDVKM. The CDR3 loop spans 17 amino acids. V was clipped by 5 bases and J by 0 bases, with 17 bases between them. This clonotype has at least ten counts. Antigen: not known. The TCR sequence derives from a woman aged 55-70 years in good health. The material sequenced was blood. This chain links TRBV28 with TRBJ2-4; D is possibly TRBD1 or TRBD2 (6 bases each). For the CDR3, the DNA is TGTGCCAGCAGTCGGGGGCTCAGGTTCCTAGCCAAAAACATTCAGTACTTC. Protein product: CASSRGLRFLAKNIQYF.